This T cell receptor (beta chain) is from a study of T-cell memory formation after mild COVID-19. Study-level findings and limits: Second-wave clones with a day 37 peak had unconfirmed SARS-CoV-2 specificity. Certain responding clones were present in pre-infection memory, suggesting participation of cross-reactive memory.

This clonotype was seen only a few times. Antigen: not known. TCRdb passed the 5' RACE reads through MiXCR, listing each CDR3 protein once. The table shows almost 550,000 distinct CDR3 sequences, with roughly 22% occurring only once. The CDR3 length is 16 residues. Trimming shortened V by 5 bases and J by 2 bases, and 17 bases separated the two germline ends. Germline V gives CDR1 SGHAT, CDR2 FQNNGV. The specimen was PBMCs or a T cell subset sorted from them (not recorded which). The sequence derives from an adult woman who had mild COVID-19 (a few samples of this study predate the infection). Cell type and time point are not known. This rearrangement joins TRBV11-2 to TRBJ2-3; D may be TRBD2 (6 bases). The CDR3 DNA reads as TGTGCCAGCAGCCCCGGGGGTACATTTCACACAGATACGCAGTATTTT. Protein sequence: CASSPGGTFHTDTQYF.